This passage covers 25 T cell receptor beta chains from one sample sequenced in a study of T cells in Graves' hyperthyroidism and ophthalmopathy. RNA transcripts were the template for amplifying TCR beta CDR3 regions. Using the HTBI primer set, a first-round RT-PCR was run on the TCR CDR3. TCRdb analysed the multiplex PCR reads with MiXCR anew, one entry per CDR3 protein. The sample yields about 660,000 distinct CDR3 sequences, 45% seen once. Sequencing was carried out using peripheral blood or thyroid tissue (not recorded which). These receptor sequences come from an adult man with Graves' disease, either hyperthyroidism or ophthalmopathy (not recorded which).

The gene calls are TRBV24-1 and TRBJ2-7; TRBD1 matches at 9 bases. Looked up from germline, CDR1 is KGHDR and CDR2 is SFDVKD. The J segment lost 10 bases and the V segment lost 10 bases, leaving 7 bases of the junction unmatched. The CDR3 extends over 11 amino acids. The CDR3 spells CATNDRGGQYF. The DNA for the CDR3 is TGTGCCACAAACGACAGGGGGGGACAGTACTTC.

V gene TRBV10-3 combines with J gene TRBJ2-7; D is possibly TRBD2 (5 bases). V was shortened by 4 bases and J by 6 bases, with 13 bases between the two germline ends. The germline gives CDR1 ENHRY, CDR2 SYGVKD. CDR3 size: 13 residues. CDR3 region: CAISGTRTVEQYF. CDR3 coding DNA: TGTGCCATCAGTGGCACTAGGACGGTCGAGCAGTACTTC.

This clonotype came up many times. The V call is TRBV20-1, the J call TRBJ1-2; no reliable D call. V lost 3 bases and J 6 bases, leaving 14 bases between the germline ends. Looked up from germline, CDR1 is DFQATT and CDR2 is SNEGSKA (reference sequence). The CDR3 totals 13 residues. CDR3 DNA sequence: TGCAGTGCTAGTTCCCCGGGAAGTAATGGCTACACCTTC. Its protein is CSASSPGSNGYTF.

The chain couples TRBV5-1 to TRBJ1-2, with D perhaps TRBD1 (5 bases). Germline CDR1 and CDR2: SGHRS and YFSETQ. The CDR3 spans 15 residues. The V and J ends lost 0 bases and 1 base respectively, with 10 bases between them. The CDR3 here is CASSLAAGNNYGYTF. The CDR3 nucleotides are TGCGCCAGCAGCTTGGCGGCAGGGAATAACTATGGCTACACCTTC.

The chain uses TRBV7-8 and TRBJ1-6, with D uncertain. The germline CDR1 and CDR2 sequences are SGHVS and FQNEAQ. Trimming removed 3 bases at V and 9 bases at J, with 9 bases between. The CDR3 runs 13 residues. CDR3 sequence (DNA): TGTGCCAGCAGCTTCTTCGGGAGTTCACCCCTCCACTTT. Protein: CASSFFGSSPLHF.

The chain couples TRBV12-3 or TRBV12-4 to TRBJ2-5, with unresolved D. Trimming removed 3 bases at V and 1 base at J, with 9 bases between. CDR3 length: 14 amino acids. The CDR3 protein is CASSFSQTQETQYF. The CDR3 DNA reads TGTGCCAGCAGTTTTAGCCAGACCCAAGAGACCCAGTACTTC.

The chain joins TRBV7-9 to TRBJ2-7, with 8 bases lining up with TRBD2. V was pared by 7 bases and J by 5 bases, with 7 bases of the junction left unmatched. The CDR3 is 13 residues long. Germline-derived CDR1 and CDR2 are SEHNR and FQNEAQ (reference sequence). The CDR3 loop reads CASTSGGSDEQYF. CDR3 coding DNA: TGTGCCAGCACCTCGGGAGGGTCCGACGAGCAGTACTTC.

In the case of this clonotype: One junction end does not reproduce the germline sequence, and a read error may be involved. The rearrangement joins TRBV7-7 to TRBJ2-2; 7 bases map to TRBD2. The CDR3 covers 14 residues. CDR1 is SSHAT, CDR2 FNYEAQ, per germline (reference sequence). The CDR3 nucleotides read TGTGCTAGCAGCCGCGGGGGTTCCACCGGGGAGCTGTTTTTT. Protein sequence: CASSRGGSTGELFF.

This clonotype was seen ten or more times. V is TRBV7-9 and J is TRBJ2-7; either TRBD1 or TRBD2 may fit D (5 bases each). Trimming stripped 5 bases from V and 4 bases from J, with 15 bases between. The CDR3 runs 14 residues. Germline-derived CDR1 and CDR2 are SEHNR and FQNEAQ (reference sequence). CDR3 sequence (DNA): TGTGCCAGCAGCCCGTCGGGACGGTTATACGAGCAGTACTTC. Protein product: CASSPSGRLYEQYF.

The J gene is TRBJ1-4, the V gene TRBV28; 8 bases agree with TRBD1. Per the germline V gene, CDR1 is MDHEN and CDR2 is SYDVKM. Unmatched junction bases numbered 3, after V lost 8 bases and J lost 7 bases. This CDR3 has 12 amino acids. CDR3 nucleotide sequence: TGTGCCAGCGGACAGGGCACTGAAAAACTGTTTTTT. This codes for CASGQGTEKLFF.

The rearrangement links TRBV7-9 to TRBJ1-4; TRBD1 is a possible D gene (5 bases). The V gene lost 4 bases and the J gene lost 3 bases, with 9 bases spanning the gap. CDR1 and CDR2 from the germline V gene are SEHNR and FQNEAQ (reference sequence). The CDR3 contains 14 residues. The CDR3 nucleotides are TGTGCCAGCAGCTCAAGACAGCCTAATGAAAAACTGTTTTTT. Translating gives CASSSRQPNEKLFF.

This chain connects TRBV10-3 to TRBJ2-7; D remains ambiguous. The CDR3 sequence is 16 residues long. Trimming removed 0 bases at V and 3 bases at J, with 15 bases between. The germline CDR1 and CDR2 sequences are ENHRY and SYGVKD. The CDR3 DNA reads as TGTGCCATCAGTGAGTCGGGGATAACTAATGGCTACGAGCAGTACTTC. It translates to CAISESGITNGYEQYF.

This clonotype appeared many times. This chain uses TRBV7-9 with TRBJ2-5, with TRBD1 matching over 9 bases. CDR1 and CDR2 (germline): SEHNR, FQNEAQ (reference sequence). The CDR3 contains 14 residues. V dropped 6 bases and J dropped 3; count of bases not matched to a gene: 5. The CDR3 is CASRRTGDKETQYF. The CDR3 DNA is TGTGCCAGCAGGCGGACAGGGGATAAAGAGACCCAGTACTTC.

The V call is TRBV19, the J call TRBJ1-1; TRBD1 agrees at 12 bases. Germline lookup yields CDR1 LNHDA and CDR2 SQIVND (reference sequence). There are 14 residues in the CDR3. J gave up 5 bases and V 7 bases, and 5 bases lay outside the gene matches. The CDR3 nucleotides are TGTGCCAGTACCCGGGACAGGGGGCAAACTGAAGCTTTCTTT. Its protein is CASTRDRGQTEAFF.

This clonotype showed up many times. V usage is TRBV19 and J usage is TRBJ1-2; 8 nucleotides align to TRBD1. The V gene's germline CDR1 is LNHDA and CDR2 SQIVND (reference sequence). The CDR3 sequence is 14 residues long. The ends lost 5 bases at V and 7 bases at J; junction bases unmatched: 9. DNA of the CDR3: TGTGCCAGTAGTGGATGGGACAGGCTGCGTGGCTACACCTTC. Translated: CASSGWDRLRGYTF. Variable domain in full (rest from reference TRBV19 and TRBJ1-2): DGGITQSPKYLFRKEGQNVTLSCEQNLNHDAMYWYRQDPGQGLRLIYYSQIVNDFQKGDIAEGYSVSREKKESFPLTVTSAQKNPTAFYLCASSGWDRLRGYTFGSGTRLTVV.

This clonotype was counted between two and nine times. The chain is built from TRBV19 and TRBJ1-1, with D possibly TRBD1 on 5 matching bases. Per the germline V gene, CDR1 is LNHDA and CDR2 is SQIVND (reference sequence). The CDR3 extends over 15 amino acids. The ends were cut back, 7 bases at V and 1 base at J, with 16 bases in the middle. The CDR3 region has the DNA TGTGCCAGTACCCCGTTGGGGCGGCAGAACACTGAAGCTTTCTTT. Translated, it gives CASTPLGRQNTEAFF. Complete variable domain (other parts from reference TRBV19 and TRBJ1-1): DGGITQSPKYLFRKEGQNVTLSCEQNLNHDAMYWYRQDPGQGLRLIYYSQIVNDFQKGDIAEGYSVSREKKESFPLTVTSAQKNPTAFYLCASTPLGRQNTEAFFGQGTRLTVV.

This clonotype was detected ten times or more. The rearrangement joins TRBV7-9 to TRBJ1-2; the D gene is possibly TRBD1 (6 bases). Germline CDR1 SEHNR, CDR2 FQNEAQ (reference sequence). This CDR3 is built from 13 residues. V was shortened by 3 bases and J by 8 bases, with 13 bases between the two germline ends. The CDR3 DNA reads as TGTGCCAGCAGCTTCGGGGCAGGGGACGGCTACACCTTC. Its protein is CASSFGAGDGYTF.

This clonotype was seen at least ten times. The chain has TRBV29-1 and TRBJ1-1; D ambiguous. V dropped 2 bases and J dropped 2 bases, with 3 bases sitting between them. The CDR3 is made up of 11 amino acids. CDR1 is SQVTM and CDR2 is ANQGSEA in the germline V gene. The CDR3 loop is CSVETNTEAFF. CDR3 DNA sequence: TGCAGCGTTGAAACTAACACTGAAGCTTTCTTT.

This clonotype was detected many times. The CDR3 bases are TGCAGTGCCTTTAGACAGGGCCATGGCTACACCTTC. Translation: CSAFRQGHGYTF. V usage is TRBV20-1 and J usage is TRBJ1-2, with TRBD1 matching over 7 bases. Germline CDR1 is DFQATT and CDR2 is SNEGSKA (reference sequence). V trimming: 6 bases; J trimming: 6 bases; junction bases outside the gene matches: 7. The CDR3 is 12 amino acids.

The V call is TRBV20-1, the J call TRBJ1-6, with 7 nucleotides matching TRBD1. Per the germline V gene, CDR1 is DFQATT and CDR2 is SNEGSKA (reference sequence). J gave up 6 bases and V 0 bases, and 11 bases lay outside the gene matches. The CDR3 spans 17 residues. CDR3: CSARESTGPVRNSPLHF. The CDR3 DNA sequence: TGCAGTGCTAGAGAGTCGACAGGGCCAGTCCGTAATTCACCCCTCCACTTT.

The chain has TRBV9 and TRBJ1-6, with D possibly TRBD1 on 6 matching bases. V lost 4 bases, J lost 9 bases, and 17 bases lay in between. The CDR3 runs to 15 residues. CDR1 is SGDLS, CDR2 YYNGEE, per germline. The CDR3 coding sequence is TGTGCCAGCAGCCCGGGGGCGGGGGCCGGTTCACCCCTCCACTTT. Its translation is CASSPGAGAGSPLHF.

A remark on this clonotype: The junction departs from the called germline gene at one end, perhaps through a read error. This chain uses TRBV7-4 with TRBJ2-7; 10 bases match TRBD1. This CDR3 spans 16 amino acids. CDR1 and CDR2 from the germline V gene are SGHVT and SQSDAQ. CDR3 DNA sequence: TGTGCCAGCAGCGTAGCGGGACAGGGGTCTGGCTACGAGCAGTACTTC. Residues: CASSVAGQGSGYEQYF.

The chain links TRBV11-2 to TRBJ1-4; TRBD1 agrees at 7 bases. V gave up 5 bases and J gave up 8 bases; unmatched junction bases: 14. Germline lookup yields CDR1 SGHAT and CDR2 FQNNGV. The length of the CDR3 is 16 residues. The CDR3 DNA is TGTGCCAGCAGCCTGGGACAGCGGGAGTTATGGGAAAAACTGTTTTTT. Protein product: CASSLGQRELWEKLFF.

The chain couples TRBV25-1 to TRBJ1-6; 8 nucleotides agree with TRBD1. The CDR3 extends over 14 amino acids. The V gene's germline CDR1 is MGHDK and CDR2 SYGVNS. In nucleotides, the CDR3 is TGTGCTAGACCGGGACAGGCCGATAATTCACCCCTCCACTTT. Protein: CARPGQADNSPLHF.

The chain is built from TRBV20-1 and TRBJ2-7; 10 bases match TRBD2. The length of the CDR3 is 16 residues. The V and J ends lost 4 bases and 3 bases, in that order; junction bases with no gene match: 12. The V gene's germline CDR1 is DFQATT and CDR2 SNEGSKA (reference sequence). In DNA form, the CDR3 reads TGCAGTGCTATTGTCACTAGCGGGACTAGACTCTACGAGCAGTACTTC. As protein: CSAIVTSGTRLYEQYF.